Each of the 7 T cell receptor beta chains below was sequenced from the same sample in a study of T cell repertoires in cytomegalovirus infection. Via MiXCR, TCRdb re-called the reads, giving one row per CDR3 protein. Found here are around 330,000 distinct CDR3 sequences, roughly 15% of them singletons; the top ten hold around 12%. The source material was PBMCs. Receptors originate from a human donor in good health (CMV status not recorded). Some clones in this sample may be carry-over from other donors' samples.

This clonotype was counted at least ten times. The chain links TRBV20-1 to TRBJ2-5; D is possibly TRBD2 (6 bases). V was shortened by 6 bases and J by 9 bases, with 23 bases between the two germline ends. The CDR3 loop spans 14 amino acids. Germline CDR1 and CDR2: DFQATT and SNEGSKA (reference sequence). Here the CDR3 reads CSATIGTSRGAQYF. CDR3 in DNA: TGCAGTGCAACCATTGGTACTAGCCGTGGGGCCCAGTACTTC.

This clonotype has just a few counts. The V call is TRBV5-4, the J call TRBJ2-5; D is unresolved. V was shortened by 3 bases and J by 4 bases, with 13 bases between the two germline ends. Germline CDR1 reads SGHNT; CDR2 reads YYREEE (reference sequence). The CDR3 has 14 amino acids. CDR3 nucleotide sequence: TGTGCCAGCAGCTGGGCGCTACTTAGAGAGACCCAGTACTTC. Residues: CASSWALLRETQYF.

This clonotype was detected many times. J is TRBJ2-2 and V is TRBV7-3, with D unresolved. V lost 0 bases to trimming and J lost 4 bases, with 12 bases between them. CDR1 and CDR2 (germline): SGHTA, FQGTGA. The CDR3 is 16 amino acids. CDR3 DNA sequence: TGTGCCAGCAGCTTAACGGGATCTTCGGGCACCGGGGAGCTGTTTTTT. Encoded protein: CASSLTGSSGTGELFF.

Of note for this clonotype: A junction end diverges from the germline sequence, so it may reflect a read error. The genes are TRBV20-1 and TRBJ2-5; 8 nucleotides align to TRBD2. Germline assignment: CDR1 DFQATT and CDR2 SNEGSKA (reference sequence). The CDR3 has 14 residues. CDR3 protein: CSARQMGLGETRYF. DNA for the CDR3: TGCAGTGCTAGGCAAATGGGACTAGGCGAGACCCGGTACTTC.

The rearrangement joins TRBV25-1 to TRBJ1-3; a possible D gene is TRBD1 (6 bases). Trimming took off 2 bases at V and 5 bases at J, with 10 bases between the two ends. Germline CDR1 and CDR2: MGHDK and SYGVNS. The CDR3 totals 14 residues. The DNA for the CDR3 is TGTGCCAGCAGTGAAGCAGGGGTTAGAAACACCATATATTTT. It specifies CASSEAGVRNTIYF.

This clonotype was counted at least ten times. The chain combines TRBV6-5 with TRBJ2-3; maybe TRBD1 (6 bases). CDR1 is MNHEY, CDR2 SVGAGI, per germline. This CDR3 spans 15 amino acids. V shed 5 bases and J shed 2 bases, with 14 bases lying between them. CDR3 bases: TGTGCCAGCAGTACACAGGGTGGATACACAGATACGCAGTATTTT. It translates to CASSTQGGYTDTQYF.

The table lists this clonotype with many counts. The chain links TRBV10-3 to TRBJ2-6; D perhaps matches TRBD2 (6 bases). Trimming stripped 6 bases from V and 0 bases from J, with 18 bases between. The length of the CDR3 is 18 residues. The germline CDR1 and CDR2 sequences are ENHRY and SYGVKD. The CDR3 loop reads CAISKTGEAYSGANVLTF. CDR3 DNA sequence: TGTGCCATCAGCAAGACGGGGGAAGCGTACTCTGGGGCCAACGTCCTGACTTTC.